This TCR beta chain was recovered during a study of OX40 agonist ivuxolimab in advanced cancers. Whole-study context: The patients received ivuxolimab by intravenous route every 2 weeks at 0.01 to 10 mg/kg.

Systemic immunosuppression or autoimmune disease history was grounds to exclude patients. Produced via immunoSEQ multiplex PCR; TCRdb's table is partial and in-frame only. The repertoire includes just under 80,000 clones, 70% to 90% of them detected once, and around 25% sits in the top ten. This clone was seen only once. Germline CDR1 and CDR2: MNHEY and SVGAGI. The V end lost 8 bases, the J end lost 2 bases, and 9 bases lay between the germline ends. CDR3 length equals 12 residues. This rearrangement joins TRBV6-5 to TRBJ1-2, with D maybe TRBD1 (5 bases). The source material was CD4+ or CD8+ T cells sorted from blood, sampled in a trial of the OX40 agonist ivuxolimab. The TCR sequence derives from an adult with an advanced solid tumor such as melanoma, head and neck, liver or kidney cancer. CDR3 DNA: TGTGCCAGCGGGGACGGAAACTATGGCTACACCTTC. Its protein is CASGDGNYGYTF.